The T cell receptor beta chain under discussion was sequenced for a study of cytomegalovirus exposure and HLA in healthy donors. 13 Jbeta primers and 60 Vbeta primers were used for the PCR. Some clones are missing from TCRdb's copy, which holds only in-frame ones; the method was immunoSEQ multiplex PCR. The data hold 100,000 to 150,000 clones, with about 80% observed a single time. CDR3 length: 15 residues. Germline V lookup: CDR1 SGHKS, CDR2 YYEKEE (reference sequence). Trimming took off 4 bases at V and 3 bases at J, with 13 bases between the two ends. The material sequenced was PBMCs. The rearrangement joins TRBV5-5 to TRBJ2-2; D perhaps matches TRBD1 (6 bases). The sequence was obtained from a man aged 25-40 years in good health and CMV-seropositive. The CDR3 bases are TGTGCCAGCAGCCCACAGGGTCCGGACACCGGGGAGCTGTTTTTT. Translation gives CASSPQGPDTGELFF.